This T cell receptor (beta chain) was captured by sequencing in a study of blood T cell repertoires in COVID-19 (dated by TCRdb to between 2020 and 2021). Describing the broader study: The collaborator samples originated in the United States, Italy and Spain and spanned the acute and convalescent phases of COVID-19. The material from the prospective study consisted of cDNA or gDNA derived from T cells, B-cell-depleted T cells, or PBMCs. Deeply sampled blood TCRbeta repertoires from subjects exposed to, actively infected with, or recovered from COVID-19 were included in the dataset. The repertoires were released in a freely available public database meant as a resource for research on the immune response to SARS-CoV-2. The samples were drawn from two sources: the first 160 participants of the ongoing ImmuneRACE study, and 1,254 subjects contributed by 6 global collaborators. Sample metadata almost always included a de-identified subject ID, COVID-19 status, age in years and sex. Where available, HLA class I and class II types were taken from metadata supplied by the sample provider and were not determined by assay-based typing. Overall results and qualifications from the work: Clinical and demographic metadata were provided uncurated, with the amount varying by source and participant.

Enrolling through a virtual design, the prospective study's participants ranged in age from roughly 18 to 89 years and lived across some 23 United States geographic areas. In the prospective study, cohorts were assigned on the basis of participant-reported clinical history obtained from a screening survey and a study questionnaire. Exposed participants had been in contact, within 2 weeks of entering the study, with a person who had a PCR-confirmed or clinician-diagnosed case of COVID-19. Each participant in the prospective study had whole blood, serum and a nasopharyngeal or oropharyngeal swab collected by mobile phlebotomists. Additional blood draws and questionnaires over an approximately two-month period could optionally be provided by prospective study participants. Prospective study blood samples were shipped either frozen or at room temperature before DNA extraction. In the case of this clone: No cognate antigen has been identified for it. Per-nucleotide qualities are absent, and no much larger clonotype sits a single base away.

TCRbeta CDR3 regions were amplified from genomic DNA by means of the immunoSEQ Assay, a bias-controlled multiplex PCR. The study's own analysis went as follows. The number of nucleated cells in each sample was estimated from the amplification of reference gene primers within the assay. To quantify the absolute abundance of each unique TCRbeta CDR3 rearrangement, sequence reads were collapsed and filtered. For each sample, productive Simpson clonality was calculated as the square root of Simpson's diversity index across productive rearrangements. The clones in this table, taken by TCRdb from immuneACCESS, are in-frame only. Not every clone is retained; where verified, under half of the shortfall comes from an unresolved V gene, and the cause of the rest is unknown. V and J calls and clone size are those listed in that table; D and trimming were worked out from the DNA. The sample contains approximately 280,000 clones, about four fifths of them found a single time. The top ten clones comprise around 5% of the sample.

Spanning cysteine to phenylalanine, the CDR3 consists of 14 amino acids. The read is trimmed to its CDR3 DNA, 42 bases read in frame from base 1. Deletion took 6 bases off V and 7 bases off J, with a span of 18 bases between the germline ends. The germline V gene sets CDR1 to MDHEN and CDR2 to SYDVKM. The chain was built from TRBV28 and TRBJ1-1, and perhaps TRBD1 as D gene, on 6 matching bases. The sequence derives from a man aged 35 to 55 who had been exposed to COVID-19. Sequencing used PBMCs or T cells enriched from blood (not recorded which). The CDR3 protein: CASSTPTRGGEAFF. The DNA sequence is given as TGTGCCAGCAGCACCCCAACAAGGGGGGGTGAAGCTTTCTTT.